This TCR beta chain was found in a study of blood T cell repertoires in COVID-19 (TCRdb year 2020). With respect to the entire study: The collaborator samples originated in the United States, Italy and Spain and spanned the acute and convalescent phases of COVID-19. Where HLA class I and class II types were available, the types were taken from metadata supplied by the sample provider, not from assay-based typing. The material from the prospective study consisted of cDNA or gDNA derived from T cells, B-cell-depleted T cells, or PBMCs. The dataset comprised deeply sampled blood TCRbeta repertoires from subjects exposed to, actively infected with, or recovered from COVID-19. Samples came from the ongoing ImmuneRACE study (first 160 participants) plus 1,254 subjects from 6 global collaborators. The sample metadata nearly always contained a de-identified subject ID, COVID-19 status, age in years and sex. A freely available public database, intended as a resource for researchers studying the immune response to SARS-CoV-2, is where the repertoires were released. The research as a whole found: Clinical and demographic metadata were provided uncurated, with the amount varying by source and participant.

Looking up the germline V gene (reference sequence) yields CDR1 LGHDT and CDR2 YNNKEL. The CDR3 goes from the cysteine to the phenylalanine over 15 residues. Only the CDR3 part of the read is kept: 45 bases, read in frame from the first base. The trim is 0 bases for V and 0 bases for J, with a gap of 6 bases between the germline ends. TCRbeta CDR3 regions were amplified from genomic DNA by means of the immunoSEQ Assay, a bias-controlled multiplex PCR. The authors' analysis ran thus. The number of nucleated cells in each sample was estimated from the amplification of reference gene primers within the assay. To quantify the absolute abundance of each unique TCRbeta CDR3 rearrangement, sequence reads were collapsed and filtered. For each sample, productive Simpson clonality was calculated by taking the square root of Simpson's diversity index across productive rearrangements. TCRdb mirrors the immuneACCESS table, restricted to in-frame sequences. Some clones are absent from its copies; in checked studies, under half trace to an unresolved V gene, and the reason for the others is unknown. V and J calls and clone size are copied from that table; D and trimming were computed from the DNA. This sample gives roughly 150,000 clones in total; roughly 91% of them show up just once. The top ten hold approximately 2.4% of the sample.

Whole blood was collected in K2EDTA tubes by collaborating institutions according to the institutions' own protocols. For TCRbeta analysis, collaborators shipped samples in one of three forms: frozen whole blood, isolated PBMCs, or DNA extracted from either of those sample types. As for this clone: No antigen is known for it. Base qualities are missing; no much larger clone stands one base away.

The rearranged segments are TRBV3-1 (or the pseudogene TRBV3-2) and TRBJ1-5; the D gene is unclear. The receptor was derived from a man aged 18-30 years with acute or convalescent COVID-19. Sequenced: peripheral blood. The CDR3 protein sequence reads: CASSQESYSNQPQHF. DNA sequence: TGTGCCAGCAGCCAAGAAAGCTATAGCAATCAGCCCCAGCATTTT.